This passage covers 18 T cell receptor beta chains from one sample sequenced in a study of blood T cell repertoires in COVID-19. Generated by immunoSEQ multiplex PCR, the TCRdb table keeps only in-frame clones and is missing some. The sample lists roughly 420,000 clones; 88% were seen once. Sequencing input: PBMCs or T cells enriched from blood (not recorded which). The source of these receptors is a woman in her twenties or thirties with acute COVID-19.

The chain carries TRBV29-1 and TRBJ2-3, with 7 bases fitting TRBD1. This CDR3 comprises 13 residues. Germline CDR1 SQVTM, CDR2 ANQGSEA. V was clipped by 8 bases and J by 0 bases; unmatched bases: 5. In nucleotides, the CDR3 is TGCAGCATGGGACAGATTAGCACAGATACGCAGTATTTT. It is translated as CSMGQISTDTQYF.

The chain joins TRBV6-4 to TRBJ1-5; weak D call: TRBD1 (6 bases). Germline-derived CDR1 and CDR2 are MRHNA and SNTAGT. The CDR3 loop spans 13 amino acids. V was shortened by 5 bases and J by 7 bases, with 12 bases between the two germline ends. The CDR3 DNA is TGTGCCAGCAGTATGGGGGCTCGGCAGCCCCAGCATTTT. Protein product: CASSMGARQPQHF.

The CDR3 DNA reads as TGCGCCAGCCGACTCGGGACAGGGCCCAATGAGCAGTTCTTC. Its protein product is CASRLGTGPNEQFF. The chain joins TRBV5-1 to TRBJ2-1; 9 bases agree with TRBD1. The trim removed 7 bases at V and 6 bases at J, leaving 8 bases unmatched. Germline V gene data show CDR1 as SGHRS and CDR2 as YFSETQ. The length of the CDR3 is 14 residues.

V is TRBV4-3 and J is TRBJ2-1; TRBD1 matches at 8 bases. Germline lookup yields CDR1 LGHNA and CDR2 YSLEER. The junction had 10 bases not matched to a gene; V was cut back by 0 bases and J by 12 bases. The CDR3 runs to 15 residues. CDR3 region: CASSQDQGAFLGQFF. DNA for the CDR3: TGCGCCAGCAGCCAAGACCAGGGGGCTTTCTTGGGGCAGTTCTTC.

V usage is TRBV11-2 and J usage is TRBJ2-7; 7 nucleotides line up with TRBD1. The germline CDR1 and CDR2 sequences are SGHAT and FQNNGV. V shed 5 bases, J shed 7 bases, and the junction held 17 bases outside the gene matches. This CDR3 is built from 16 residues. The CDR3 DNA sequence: TGTGCCAGCAGCCCCAGATTCGGGACAGACAATGGGGAGCAGTACTTC. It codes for CASSPRFGTDNGEQYF.

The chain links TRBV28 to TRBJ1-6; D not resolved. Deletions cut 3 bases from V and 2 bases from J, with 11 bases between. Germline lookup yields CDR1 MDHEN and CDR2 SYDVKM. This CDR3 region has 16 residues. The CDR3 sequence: CASSLLEVTYNSPLHF. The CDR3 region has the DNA TGTGCCAGCAGTTTGCTGGAGGTGACCTATAATTCACCCCTCCACTTT. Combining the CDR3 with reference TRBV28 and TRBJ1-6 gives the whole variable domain DVKVTQSSRYLVKRTGEKVFLECVQDMDHENMFWYRQDPGLGLRLIYFSYDVKMKEKGDIPEGYSVSREKKERFSLILESASTNQTSMYLCASSLLEVTYNSPLHFGNGTRLTVT.

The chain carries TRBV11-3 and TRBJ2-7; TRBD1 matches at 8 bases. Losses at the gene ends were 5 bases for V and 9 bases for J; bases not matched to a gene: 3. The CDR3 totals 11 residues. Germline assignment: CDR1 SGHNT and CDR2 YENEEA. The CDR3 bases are TGTGCCAGCAGCCAGACAGGGGTGCAGTACTTC. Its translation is CASSQTGVQYF.

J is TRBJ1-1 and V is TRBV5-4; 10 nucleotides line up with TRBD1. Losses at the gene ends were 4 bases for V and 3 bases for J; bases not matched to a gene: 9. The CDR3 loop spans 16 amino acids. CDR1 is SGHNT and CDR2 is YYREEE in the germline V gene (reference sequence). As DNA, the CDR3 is TGTGCCAGCAGCCTCGGACAGGGGGACTCCCACACTGAAGCTTTCTTT. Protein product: CASSLGQGDSHTEAFF.

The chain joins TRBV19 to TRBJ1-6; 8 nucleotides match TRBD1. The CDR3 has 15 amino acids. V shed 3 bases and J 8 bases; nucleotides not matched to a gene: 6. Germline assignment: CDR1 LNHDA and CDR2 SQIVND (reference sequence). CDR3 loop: CASSIAGQGYSPLHF. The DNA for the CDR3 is TGTGCCAGTAGTATCGCCGGACAGGGCTATTCACCCCTCCACTTT.

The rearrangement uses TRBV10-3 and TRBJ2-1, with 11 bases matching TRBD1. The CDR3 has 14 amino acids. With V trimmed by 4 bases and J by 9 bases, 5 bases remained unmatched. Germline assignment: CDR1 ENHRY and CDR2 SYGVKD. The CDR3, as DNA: TGTGCCATCAGTGCCGGGACAGGGGGATTTGAGCAGTTCTTC. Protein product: CAISAGTGGFEQFF.

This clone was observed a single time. The CDR3 loop is CASSEVMKTGDWAAFF. Written as DNA, the CDR3 is TGTGCCAGCAGTGAAGTCATGAAGACAGGGGATTGGGCAGCTTTCTTT. The rearrangement uses TRBV2 and TRBJ1-1; 8 positions agree with TRBD1. Trimming at V came to 1 base and at J to 10 bases, leaving 14 bases not matched to a gene. From germline, CDR1 is SNHLY and CDR2 FYNNEI. The CDR3 contains 16 residues.

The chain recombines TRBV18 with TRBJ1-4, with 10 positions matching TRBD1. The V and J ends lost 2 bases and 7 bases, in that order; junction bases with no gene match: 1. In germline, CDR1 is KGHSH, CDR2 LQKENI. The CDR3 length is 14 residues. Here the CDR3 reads CASSPDRGPEKLFF. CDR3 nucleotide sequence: TGTGCCAGCTCACCAGACAGGGGGCCTGAAAAACTGTTTTTT.

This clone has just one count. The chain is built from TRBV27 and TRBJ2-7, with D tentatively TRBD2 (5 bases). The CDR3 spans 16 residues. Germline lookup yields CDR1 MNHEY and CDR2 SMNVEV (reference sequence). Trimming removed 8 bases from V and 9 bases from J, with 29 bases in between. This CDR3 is CASGVVASGIGLRQYF. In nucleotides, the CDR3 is TGTGCCAGCGGAGTCGTAGCGTCCGGGATCGGCCTAAGGCAGTACTTC.

In nucleotides, the CDR3 is TGTGCCAGCAGCCCGACTGCCGGGACAGGAGCCCATGGCTACACCTTC. It specifies CASSPTAGTGAHGYTF. The chain links TRBV7-3 to TRBJ1-2; TRBD1 agrees at 8 bases. This CDR3 is 16 amino acids long. CDR1 and CDR2 from the germline V gene are SGHTA and FQGTGA. With V trimmed by 5 bases and J by 6 bases, 14 bases remained unmatched.

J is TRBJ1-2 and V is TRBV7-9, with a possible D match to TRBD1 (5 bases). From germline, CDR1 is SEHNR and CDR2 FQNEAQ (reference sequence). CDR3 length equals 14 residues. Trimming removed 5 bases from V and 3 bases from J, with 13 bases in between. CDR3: CASSVPGPYYGYTF. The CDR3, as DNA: TGTGCCAGCAGCGTTCCAGGGCCCTACTATGGCTACACCTTC.

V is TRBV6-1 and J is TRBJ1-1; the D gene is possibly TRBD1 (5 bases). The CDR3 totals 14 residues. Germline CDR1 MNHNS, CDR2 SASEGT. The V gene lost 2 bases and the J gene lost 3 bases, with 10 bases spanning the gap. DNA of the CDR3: TGTGCCAGCAGTGAATCGGGGGGGTACACTGAAGCTTTCTTT. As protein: CASSESGGYTEAFF.

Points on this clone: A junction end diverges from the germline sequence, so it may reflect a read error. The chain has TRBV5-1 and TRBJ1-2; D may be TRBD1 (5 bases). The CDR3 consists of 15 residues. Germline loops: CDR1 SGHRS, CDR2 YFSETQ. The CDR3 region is CASRLGSGGSNGYTF. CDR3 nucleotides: TGCGCCAGCAGGTTGGGGAGCGGGGGATCTAATGGCTACACCTTC.

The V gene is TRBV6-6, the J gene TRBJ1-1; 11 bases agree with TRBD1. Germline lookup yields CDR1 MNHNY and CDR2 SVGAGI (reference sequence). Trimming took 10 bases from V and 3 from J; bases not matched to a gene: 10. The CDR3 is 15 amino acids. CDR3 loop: CATRRGQGAYTEAFF. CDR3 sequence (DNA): TGTGCCACACGGAGAGGACAGGGGGCATACACTGAAGCTTTCTTT.